The source of this T cell receptor beta chain is a study of blood T cell repertoires in COVID-19. Study-level information: Some COVID-19 samples were acute and others convalescent; all came from the United States, Italy and Spain.

The CDR3 is 15 residues long. Germline values: CDR1 SGHVS, CDR2 FNYEAQ. V lost 5 bases, J lost 6 bases, and 6 bases stayed unmatched. As originally analysed: Reference gene primer amplification in the assay estimated nucleated cell counts. Produced via immunoSEQ multiplex PCR; TCRdb's table is partial and in-frame only. That table furnishes V, J and clone size, whereas the DNA furnished D and trimming. In the table there are over 400,000 clones, more than 80% of which are singletons. This rearrangement joins TRBV7-6 to TRBJ2-4; 11 positions agree with TRBD1. This clonotype was obtained from a woman under 40 with active or convalescent COVID-19. Material for sequencing was peripheral blood. The CDR3 is CASSQGQGGRNIQYF. The DNA of the CDR3 is TGTGCCAGCAGCCAGGGACAGGGGGGGAGAAACATTCAGTACTTC.